Each of the 22 T cell receptor beta chains below was sequenced from the same sample in a study of T cells in Graves' hyperthyroidism and ophthalmopathy. TCR beta CDR3 region amplification was performed from RNA transcripts. The TCR CDR3 first-round RT-PCR relied on the HTBI primer set. TCRdb fed the multiplex PCR reads into MiXCR, producing one record per CDR3 protein. This sample yields about 420,000 distinct CDR3 sequences, of which less than 20% are seen a single time; roughly 7.4% belongs to the top ten. Sequencing was carried out using blood. These receptors were collected from a woman aged 18-29 years with Graves' hyperthyroidism.

V usage is TRBV9 and J usage is TRBJ2-1; 10 bases are a match to TRBD2. Germline V gene lookup returns CDR1 SGDLS and CDR2 YYNGEE. CDR3 length: 15 residues. V shed 3 bases, J shed 12 bases, and the junction held 12 bases outside the gene matches. The CDR3 sequence: CASSGISGGGHGQFF. The CDR3 DNA sequence: TGTGCCAGCAGCGGAATAAGCGGGGGGGGACATGGGCAGTTCTTC. Full variable domain (remainder filled in from reference TRBV9 and TRBJ2-1): DSGVTQTPKHLITATGQRVTLRCSPRSGDLSVYWYQQSLDQGLQFLIQYYNGEERAKGNILERFSAQQFPDLHSELNLSSLELGDSALYFCASSGISGGGHGQFFGPGTRLTVL.

CDR3 sequence reads: CASSGVGGWEQYF. DNA of the CDR3: TGTGCCAGCAGTGGGGTTGGAGGATGGGAGCAGTACTTC. The chain couples TRBV25-1 to TRBJ2-7; weak D call: TRBD2 (5 bases). Between the trimmed V and J ends, which lost 4 bases and 7 bases, there was a span of 14 bases. This CDR3 region has 13 residues. Germline V gene data show CDR1 as MGHDK and CDR2 as SYGVNS.

Turning to this clonotype: A much larger clone differs by one base, so this may be a read error. V is TRBV7-9 and J is TRBJ2-4; no reliable D call. V was trimmed by 3 bases and J by 2 bases, leaving 17 bases between them. Germline V gene sequence: CDR1 SEHNR, CDR2 FQNEAQ (reference sequence). The CDR3 sequence is 17 residues long. CDR3 coding DNA: TGTGCCAGCAGCTTTTTGGTCCTGTCCCCAACCAAAAACATTCAGTACTTC. Amino acid sequence: CASSFLVLSPTKNIQYF.

This clonotype was counted at least ten times. V is TRBV20-1 and J is TRBJ2-1; the match to TRBD2 covers 9 bases. This CDR3 has 14 amino acids. J gave up 7 bases and V 4 bases, and 8 bases lay outside the gene matches. Germline V gene data show CDR1 as DFQATT and CDR2 as SNEGSKA (reference sequence). The CDR3 coding sequence is TGCAGTGCTACGCGCGGGGGGGCGAAAAATGAGCAGTTCTTC. The encoded protein is CSATRGGAKNEQFF.

This clonotype was counted at least ten times. J is TRBJ1-2 and V is TRBV5-5, with 9 bases identical to TRBD1. Germline V gene data show CDR1 as SGHKS and CDR2 as YYEKEE (reference sequence). V lost 2 bases to trimming and J lost 4 bases; unmatched junction nucleotides: 6. This CDR3 is 15 amino acids long. DNA of the CDR3: TGTGCCAGCAGCTTCACAGGGGGCGCAGTCTATGGCTACACCTTC. As protein: CASSFTGGAVYGYTF.

The chain links TRBV6-1 to TRBJ2-3; the D is unclear. CDR3 length: 14 amino acids. V lost 0 bases to trimming and J lost 2 bases, with 6 bases between them. Germline V gene lookup returns CDR1 MNHNS and CDR2 SASEGT. CDR3 protein: CASSEAENTDTQYF. As DNA, the CDR3 is TGTGCCAGCAGTGAAGCGGAAAACACAGATACGCAGTATTTT.

This clonotype has at least ten counts. The rearrangement links TRBV9 to TRBJ2-7, with 7 nucleotides matching TRBD2. This CDR3 spans 15 amino acids. The V segment lost 4 bases and the J segment 1 base; nucleotides outside the gene matches: 8. Per germline, CDR1 SGDLS and CDR2 YYNGEE. CDR3 DNA: TGTGCCAGCAGCCTCACTAGCGATGGTTCCTACGAGCAGTACTTC. Its translation is CASSLTSDGSYEQYF.

The J gene is TRBJ2-1, the V gene TRBV19, with D possibly TRBD2 on 6 matching bases. Trimming pared 3 bases from V and 2 bases from J, leaving 11 bases between. The CDR3 extends over 15 amino acids. Germline assignment: CDR1 LNHDA and CDR2 SQIVND (reference sequence). CDR3 sequence: CASSMTGDPYNEQFF. The CDR3 region has the DNA TGTGCCAGTAGTATGACGGGAGATCCCTACAATGAGCAGTTCTTC.

This clonotype was counted between two and nine times. The rearrangement links TRBV12-3 or TRBV12-4 to TRBJ1-5; 7 nucleotides line up with TRBD1. After removal of 3 bases from V and 6 bases from J, the junction contained 5 bases not matched to a gene. CDR3 length: 14 amino acids. CDR3 sequence reads: CASSFRQGSQPQHF. CDR3 DNA: TGTGCCAGCAGTTTCCGACAGGGCAGTCAGCCCCAGCATTTT.

V and J are TRBV30 and TRBJ1-5; 8 bases align to TRBD1. The CDR3 sequence is 13 residues long. The germline V gene encodes CDR1 GTSNPN and CDR2 SVGIG (reference sequence). V dropped 3 bases and J dropped 6; count of bases not matched to a gene: 4. CDR3 DNA: TGTGCCTGGAGCTCAGGGGGCGCTCAGCCCCAGCATTTT. This gives the protein CAWSSGGAQPQHF.

This clonotype came up a few times. V gene TRBV24-1 combines with J gene TRBJ2-1; the match to TRBD2 covers 12 bases. The closer fit of TRBJ2-7 to the DNA end suggests the J call may be wrong. The CDR3 totals 17 residues. The germline V gene has CDR1 KGHDR and CDR2 SFDVKD. The CDR3 bases are TGTGCCACCAGTGATGCAACCACTAGCGGGAGGAACGATGAGCAGTACTTC. Protein sequence: CATSDATTSGRNDEQYF.

The table lists this clonotype with many counts. This chain joins TRBV12-3 or TRBV12-4 and TRBJ2-1, with TRBD2 matching over 11 bases. The CDR3 is 16 residues long. V dropped 6 bases and J dropped 1; count of bases not matched to a gene: 5. CDR3 nucleotide sequence: TGTGCCAGCAGACCGGGACTAGCGGAATCCTACAATGAGCAGTTCTTC. This codes for CASRPGLAESYNEQFF.

This clonotype occurred many times. This sequence joins TRBV6-6 and TRBJ2-1, with D unclear. V dropped 2 bases and J dropped 3 bases, with 8 bases sitting between them. Germline V lookup: CDR1 MNHNY, CDR2 SVGAGI (reference sequence). This CDR3 region has 14 residues. CDR3 bases: TGTGCCAGCAGTTACGGCCAGATCTACAATGAGCAGTTCTTC. Protein sequence: CASSYGQIYNEQFF.

Regarding this clonotype: Being one base from a much bigger clone, this may be a read error. The V call is TRBV4-1, the J call TRBJ2-3; D remains ambiguous. Germline CDR1 MGHRA, CDR2 YSYEKL. V was shortened by 1 base and J by 4 bases, with 9 bases between the two germline ends. The CDR3 is made up of 14 amino acids. The CDR3 is CASSQAGRPDTQYF. The CDR3 DNA sequence: TGCGCCAGCAGCCAAGCCGGCAGACCAGATACGCAGTATTTT.

The CDR3 sequence is CSATEGGAVNEQFF. DNA for the CDR3: TGCAGTGCCACGGAAGGGGGCGCGGTCAATGAGCAGTTCTTC. The V and J genes are TRBV20-1 and TRBJ2-1; 7 nucleotides match TRBD1. The trim removed 6 bases at V and 6 bases at J, leaving 11 bases unmatched. The CDR3 covers 14 residues. From germline, CDR1 is DFQATT and CDR2 SNEGSKA (reference sequence).

This clonotype showed up many times. The chain combines TRBV20-1 with TRBJ1-6; TRBD1 might be the D (6 bases). The V gene's germline CDR1 is DFQATT and CDR2 SNEGSKA (reference sequence). The CDR3 is 14 amino acids. V lost 4 bases, J lost 10 bases, and 17 bases lay in between. CDR3 amino acids: CSATRDNQWSPLHF. DNA for the CDR3: TGCAGTGCTACCCGGGACAATCAATGGTCACCCCTCCACTTT.

The gene calls are TRBV4-2 and TRBJ2-3; perhaps TRBD2 as D (6 bases). This CDR3 contains 15 residues. V was clipped by 1 base and J by 10 bases, with 18 bases between them. Germline values: CDR1 LGHNA, CDR2 YNFKEQ. The CDR3 nucleotides are TGTGCCAGCAGCCAAGCGGGGAGGTGGGGCGAGCCGCAGTATTTT. It yields the protein CASSQAGRWGEPQYF.

To note about this clonotype: Being one base from a much bigger clone, this may be a read error. The V and J genes are TRBV6-5 and TRBJ1-4; 10 positions agree with TRBD1. CDR3 size: 15 residues. Germline V CDR1 and CDR2: MNHEY, SVGAGI. Here the CDR3 reads CASSYRGTGDEKLVF. The CDR3 DNA reads as TGTGCCAGCAGTTACAGAGGGACAGGGGATGAAAAACTGGTTTTT.

The chain has TRBV5-8 and TRBJ2-7; TRBD1 might be the D (6 bases). Germline V gives CDR1 SGHTS, CDR2 YDEGEE. The CDR3 has 15 residues. V shed 5 bases and J shed 0 bases, with 15 bases lying between them. This CDR3 reads CASSSRDITSYEQYF. Written as DNA, the CDR3 is TGTGCCAGCAGTAGCCGGGACATCACCTCCTACGAGCAGTACTTC.

The chain links TRBV7-2 to TRBJ2-1; 9 bases agree with TRBD2. Germline V gene sequence: CDR1 SGHTA, CDR2 FQGNSA. Trimming removed 1 base from V and 10 bases from J; junction bases left unmatched: 5. CDR3 size: 14 residues. CDR3 in DNA: TGTGCCAGCAGCTTAGTAACTAGCGGGCCCGAGCAGTTCTTC. Translation gives CASSLVTSGPEQFF.

The gene calls are TRBV9 and TRBJ2-3; possibly TRBD1 or TRBD2 for D (5 bases each). Germline V gene sequence: CDR1 SGDLS, CDR2 YYNGEE. The CDR3 is made up of 16 amino acids. The germline V and J ends were trimmed by 0 bases and 2 bases, with 13 bases remaining between them. CDR3: CASSVGSQGVTDTQYF. CDR3 DNA sequence: TGTGCCAGCAGCGTAGGCAGTCAGGGAGTCACAGATACGCAGTATTTT.

This chain connects TRBV7-2 to TRBJ1-5; no reliable D call. The CDR3 consists of 16 residues. The germline V gene encodes CDR1 SGHTA and CDR2 FQGNSA. V was cut by 7 bases and J by 3 bases, with 19 bases left in between. CDR3 protein: CASNPGSFPINQPQHF. CDR3 DNA sequence: TGTGCCAGCAATCCCGGAAGCTTCCCGATCAATCAGCCCCAGCATTTT.